The sequence of this TCR beta chain was determined in a study of vaccination and CD4 T cells after COVID-19. By sample fraction, this clonotype is medium-sized. The antigen remains undetermined. Treatment indicated: roughly 11-day PBMC culture with coronavirus spike peptide pools or control peptides (ViraFEST assay). The V gene's germline CDR1 is SEHNR and CDR2 FQNEAQ (reference sequence). The CDR3 contains 16 residues. With 1 base clipped from V and 0 bases from J, the junction kept 4 bases outside the gene matches. Cultured CD4+ T-cell DNA underwent Oncomine TCR Beta short-read sequencing. TCRdb re-called the PCR reads with MiXCR, one entry per CDR3 protein. Altogether about 11,000 distinct CDR3 sequences are present, 73% being singletons, with the ten largest covering under 8.5%.

The chain uses TRBV7-9 and TRBJ2-7; 9 bases map to TRBD2. The clonotype comes from a human donor who had recovered from COVID-19. Input material: CD4+ T cells from blood, cultured in vitro. CDR3 DNA sequence: TGTGCCAGCAGCTTAGATTTGGGACTAGCCTCCTACGAGCAGTACTTC. Encoded protein: CASSLDLGLASYEQYF.